This record looks at one T cell receptor beta chain sequence and its context. This clonotype showed up just a few times. The clone's antigen remains unknown. Base qualities are not provided; no much larger clone lies one nucleotide away. The record originates from a study of breast tumors, draining lymph nodes, adjacent tissues (dated by TCRdb to the mid-2010s). Background on the whole study: Breast cancer patients provided tumor, adjacent nontumor tissue and axillary lymph nodes, and the study compared the TCR beta repertoires across these three sources. The study aimed to assess the relationships and possible T-cell exchange between tumor, surrounding tissue and draining lymph node repertoires in human breast cancer.

The axillary draining lymph nodes of breast cancer patients were the source of the lymph node samples. The sequencer was an Illumina HiSeq 2000. TCR beta chain libraries were generated by multiplex PCR amplification. High-throughput sequencing was used to analyze the amplified TCR beta chain products. TCRdb ran its own pipeline on the public reads, namely fastp trimming at Q25 and MiXCR clone calling, and kept in-frame beta chains. Every distinct CDR3 protein forms one entry, paired with its most common genes and DNA. The sample data list about 80,000 distinct CDR3 sequences, and about 21% of these were observed just once. 2.4% of the sample is in the top ten clones. Here is what the overall study found, with its caveats: The similarity between tumor and nontumor tissue repertoires was significantly greater in luminal-like breast cancer than in basal-like breast cancer. Rather than being directly demonstrated, the conclusion that tumor T cells originate in lymph nodes was presented as consistent with a hypothesis. A scenario in which most tumor T cells derive from the lymph node and then expand within tumor tissue was judged to be consistent with the data. Tumor T-cell repertoires showed less diversity than lymph node repertoires and more diversity than nontumor tissue repertoires, and tumor T-cell repertoires showed preferential V and J gene usage.

Based on the germline V gene, the CDR1 and CDR2 sequences are MDHEN and SYDVKM. From V the trimming removes 6 bases and from J it removes 6 bases, while the gene matches leave 8 bases of the junction unaccounted for. The CDR3 contains 15 residues, cysteine and phenylalanine counted. The read is trimmed to its CDR3 DNA, 45 bases read in frame from base 1. The rearranged chain carries TRBV28 and TRBJ1-6; the junction holds 7 bases that match TRBD1. This sequence originates from a female donor with breast cancer. Some clones in this sample may be carry-over from other donors' samples. The source material was axillary lymph node tissue. For the CDR3, the sequence is CASSSGTATNSPLHF. Read as DNA, the sequence is TGTGCCAGCAGCTCCGGGACAGCGACTAATTCACCCCTCCACTTT.